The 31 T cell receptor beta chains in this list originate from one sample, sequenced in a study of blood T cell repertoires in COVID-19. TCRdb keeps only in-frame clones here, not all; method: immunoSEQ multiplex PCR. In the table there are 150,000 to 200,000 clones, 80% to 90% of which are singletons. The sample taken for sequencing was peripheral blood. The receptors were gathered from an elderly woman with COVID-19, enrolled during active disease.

The CDR3 region is CASSMGQGDTEAFF. The CDR3 DNA reads as TGTGCCAGCAGCATGGGACAGGGGGACACTGAAGCTTTCTTT. The chain is built from TRBV11-3 and TRBJ1-1, with 11 bases that match TRBD1. This CDR3 is built from 14 residues. The V and J ends lost 5 bases and 3 bases, in that order; junction bases with no gene match: 2. Germline CDR1 and CDR2: SGHNT and YENEEA. Using reference TRBV11-3 and TRBJ1-1 for the parts outside the CDR3, the full variable domain is EAGVVQSPRYKIIEKKQPVAFWCNPISGHNTLYWYLQNLGQGPELLIRYENEEAVDDSQLPKDRFSAERLKGVDSTLKIQPAELGDSAVYLCASSMGQGDTEAFFGQGTRLTVV.

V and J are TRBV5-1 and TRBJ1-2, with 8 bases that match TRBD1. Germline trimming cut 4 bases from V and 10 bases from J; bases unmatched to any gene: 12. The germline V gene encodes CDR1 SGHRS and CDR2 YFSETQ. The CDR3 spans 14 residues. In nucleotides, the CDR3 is TGCGCCAGCAGCGGGACCCCGCAGGGGGCTGTCTACACCTTC. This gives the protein CASSGTPQGAVYTF.

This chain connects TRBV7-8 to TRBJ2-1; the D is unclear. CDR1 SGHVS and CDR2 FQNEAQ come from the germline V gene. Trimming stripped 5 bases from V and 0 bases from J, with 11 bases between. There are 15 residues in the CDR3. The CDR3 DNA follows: TGTGCCAGCAGCGGCAGCGTATACTCCTACAATGAGCAGTTCTTC. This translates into CASSGSVYSYNEQFF. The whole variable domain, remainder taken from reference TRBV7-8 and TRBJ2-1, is GAGVSQSPRYKVAKRGQDVALRCDPISGHVSLFWYQQALGQGPEFLTYFQNEAQLDKSGLPSDRFFAERPEGSVSTLKIQRTQQEDSAVYLCASSGSVYSYNEQFFGPGTRLTVL.

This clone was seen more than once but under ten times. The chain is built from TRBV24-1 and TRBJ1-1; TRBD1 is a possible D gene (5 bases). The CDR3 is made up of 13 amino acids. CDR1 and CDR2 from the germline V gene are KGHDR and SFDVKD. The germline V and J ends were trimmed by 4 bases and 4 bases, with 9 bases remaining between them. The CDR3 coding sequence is TGTGCCACCAGTGAAGCGGGGGGCACTGAAGCTTTCTTT. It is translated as CATSEAGGTEAFF.

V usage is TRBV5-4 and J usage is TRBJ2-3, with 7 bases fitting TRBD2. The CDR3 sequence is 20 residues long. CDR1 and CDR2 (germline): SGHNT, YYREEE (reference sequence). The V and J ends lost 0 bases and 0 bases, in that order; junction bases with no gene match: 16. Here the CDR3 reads CASSLGPPGASGGSTDTQYF. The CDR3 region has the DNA TGTGCCAGCAGCTTGGGGCCACCCGGGGCTAGCGGAGGGAGCACAGATACGCAGTATTTT.

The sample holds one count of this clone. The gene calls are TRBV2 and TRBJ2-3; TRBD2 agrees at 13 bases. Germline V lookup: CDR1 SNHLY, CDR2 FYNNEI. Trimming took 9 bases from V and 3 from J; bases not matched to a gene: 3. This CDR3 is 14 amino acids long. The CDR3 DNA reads TGTGCCAGACAGACTAGCGGGGGGACAGATACGCAGTATTTT. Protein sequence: CARQTSGGTDTQYF.

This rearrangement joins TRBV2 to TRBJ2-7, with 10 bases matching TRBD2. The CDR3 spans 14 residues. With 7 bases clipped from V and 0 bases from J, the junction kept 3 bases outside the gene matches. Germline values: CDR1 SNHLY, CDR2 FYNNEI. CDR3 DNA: TGTGCCAGCATCTCTAGCGGGAGCTCCTACGAGCAGTACTTC. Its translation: CASISSGSSYEQYF.

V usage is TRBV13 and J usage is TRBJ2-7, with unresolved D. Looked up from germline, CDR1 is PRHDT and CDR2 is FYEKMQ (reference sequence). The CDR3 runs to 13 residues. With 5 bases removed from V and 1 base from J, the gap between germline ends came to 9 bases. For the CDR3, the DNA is TGTGCCAGCAGCCTCAGGCTGTCCTACGAGCAGTACTTC. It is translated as CASSLRLSYEQYF.

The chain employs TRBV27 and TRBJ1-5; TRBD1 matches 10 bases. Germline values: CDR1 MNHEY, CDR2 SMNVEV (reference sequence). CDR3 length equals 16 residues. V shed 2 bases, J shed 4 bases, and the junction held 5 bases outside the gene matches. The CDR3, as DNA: TGTGCCAGCAGTTTAATCGGGACAGGGGAAAATCAGCCCCAGCATTTT. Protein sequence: CASSLIGTGENQPQHF.

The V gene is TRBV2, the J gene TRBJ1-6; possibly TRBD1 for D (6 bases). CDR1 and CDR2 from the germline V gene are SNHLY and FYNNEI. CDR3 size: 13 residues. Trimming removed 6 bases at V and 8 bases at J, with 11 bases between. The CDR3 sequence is CASRQGLDSPLHF. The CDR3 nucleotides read TGTGCCAGCAGACAGGGCTTGGATTCACCCCTCCACTTT.

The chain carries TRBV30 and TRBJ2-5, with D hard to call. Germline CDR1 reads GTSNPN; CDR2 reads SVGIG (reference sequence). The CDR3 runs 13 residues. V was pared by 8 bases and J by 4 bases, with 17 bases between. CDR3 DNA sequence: TGTGCCAGTAGTGTTGGCGGAACAGAGACCCAGTACTTC. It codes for CASSVGGTETQYF. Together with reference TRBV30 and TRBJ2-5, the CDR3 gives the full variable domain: SQTIHQWPATLVQPVGSPLSLECTVEGTSNPNLYWYRQAAGRGLQLLFYSVGIGQISSEVPQNLSASRPQDRQFILSSKKLLLSDSGFYLCASSVGGTETQYFGPGTRLLVL.

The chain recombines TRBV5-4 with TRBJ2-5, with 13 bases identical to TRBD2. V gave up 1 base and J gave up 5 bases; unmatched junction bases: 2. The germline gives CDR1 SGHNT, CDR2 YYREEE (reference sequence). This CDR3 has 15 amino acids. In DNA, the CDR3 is TGTGCCAGCAGCTTGAGACTAGCGGGAGGCGAGACCCAGTACTTC. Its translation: CASSLRLAGGETQYF.

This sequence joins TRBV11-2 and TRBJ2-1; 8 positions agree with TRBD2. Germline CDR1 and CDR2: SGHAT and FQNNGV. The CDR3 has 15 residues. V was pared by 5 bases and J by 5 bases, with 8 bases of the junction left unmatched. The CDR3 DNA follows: TGTGCCAGCAGCCGCCGGCGACTAGCGAACAATGAGCAGTTCTTC. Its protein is CASSRRRLANNEQFF.

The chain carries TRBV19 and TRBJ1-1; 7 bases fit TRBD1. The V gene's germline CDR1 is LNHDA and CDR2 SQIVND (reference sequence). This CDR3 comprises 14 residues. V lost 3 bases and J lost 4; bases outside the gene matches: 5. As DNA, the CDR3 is TGTGCCAGTAGTATTTACAGGGGTGGCACTGAAGCTTTCTTT. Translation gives CASSIYRGGTEAFF.

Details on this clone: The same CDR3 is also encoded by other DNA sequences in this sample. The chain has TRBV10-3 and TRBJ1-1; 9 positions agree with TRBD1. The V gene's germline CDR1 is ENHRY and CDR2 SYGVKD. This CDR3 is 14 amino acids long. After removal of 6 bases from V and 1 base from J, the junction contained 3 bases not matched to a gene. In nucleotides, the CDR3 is TGTGCCATCAGGGGGGGACAGGGGAACACTGAAGCTTTCTTT. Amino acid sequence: CAIRGGQGNTEAFF.

The CDR3, as DNA: TGTGCCAGCAGCGTAGGCTTACGGGTAGTAGGCTACACCTTC. This gives the protein CASSVGLRVVGYTF. The rearrangement joins TRBV9 to TRBJ1-2; D is unresolved. V lost 0 bases and J 8 bases, leaving 14 bases between the germline ends. The CDR3 covers 14 residues. Germline CDR1 is SGDLS and CDR2 is YYNGEE.

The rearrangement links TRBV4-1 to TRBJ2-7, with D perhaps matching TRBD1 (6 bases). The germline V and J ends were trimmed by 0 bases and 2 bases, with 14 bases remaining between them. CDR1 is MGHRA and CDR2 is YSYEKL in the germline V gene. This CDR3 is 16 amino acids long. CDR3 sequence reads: CASSQDQSRTAYEQYF. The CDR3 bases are TGCGCCAGCAGCCAAGATCAGTCTAGGACAGCCTACGAGCAGTACTTC.

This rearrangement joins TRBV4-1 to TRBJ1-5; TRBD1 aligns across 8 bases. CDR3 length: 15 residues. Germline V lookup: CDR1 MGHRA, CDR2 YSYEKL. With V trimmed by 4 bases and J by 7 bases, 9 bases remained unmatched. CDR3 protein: CASSPGQVAGQPQHF. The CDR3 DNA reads TGCGCCAGCAGCCCGGGACAGGTAGCTGGCCAGCCCCAGCATTTT.

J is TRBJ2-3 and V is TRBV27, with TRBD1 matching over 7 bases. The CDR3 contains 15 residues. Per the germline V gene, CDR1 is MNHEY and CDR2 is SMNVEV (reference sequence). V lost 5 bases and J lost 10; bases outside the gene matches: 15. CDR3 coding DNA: TGTGCCAGCAGTCCCCGAACGGGACAGCTTTTGGCGCAGTATTTT. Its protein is CASSPRTGQLLAQYF.

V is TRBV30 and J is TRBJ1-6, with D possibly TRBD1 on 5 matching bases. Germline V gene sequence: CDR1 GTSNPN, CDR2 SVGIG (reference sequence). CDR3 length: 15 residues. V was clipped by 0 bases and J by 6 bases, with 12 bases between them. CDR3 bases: TGTGCCTGGAGTGTAAGGCAGGGAAGTAATTCACCCCTCCACTTT. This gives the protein CAWSVRQGSNSPLHF.

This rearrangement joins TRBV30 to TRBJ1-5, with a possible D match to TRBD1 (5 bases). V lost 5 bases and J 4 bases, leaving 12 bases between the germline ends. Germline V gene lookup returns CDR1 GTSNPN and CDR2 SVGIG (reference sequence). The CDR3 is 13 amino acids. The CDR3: CAWGGGPNQPQHF. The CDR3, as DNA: TGTGCCTGGGGGGGAGGGCCTAATCAGCCCCAGCATTTT.

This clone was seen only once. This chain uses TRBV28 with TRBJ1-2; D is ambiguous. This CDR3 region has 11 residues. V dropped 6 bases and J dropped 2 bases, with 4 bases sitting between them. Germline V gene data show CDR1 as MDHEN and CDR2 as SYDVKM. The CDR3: CASRENYGYTF. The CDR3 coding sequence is TGTGCCAGCAGGGAGAACTATGGCTACACCTTC.

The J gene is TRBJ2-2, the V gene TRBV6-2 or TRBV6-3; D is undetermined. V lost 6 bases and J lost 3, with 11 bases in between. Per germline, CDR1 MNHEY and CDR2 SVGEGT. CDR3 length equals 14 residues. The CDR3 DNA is TGTGCCAGCAGCCTACTGAGCGACACCGGGGAGCTGTTTTTT. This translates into CASSLLSDTGELFF.

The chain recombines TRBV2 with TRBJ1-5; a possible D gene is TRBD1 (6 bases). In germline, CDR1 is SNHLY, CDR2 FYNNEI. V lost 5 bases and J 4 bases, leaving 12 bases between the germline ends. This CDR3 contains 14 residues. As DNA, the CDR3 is TGTGCCAGCAGTCGGACAGTAGCAAATCAGCCCCAGCATTTT. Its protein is CASSRTVANQPQHF.

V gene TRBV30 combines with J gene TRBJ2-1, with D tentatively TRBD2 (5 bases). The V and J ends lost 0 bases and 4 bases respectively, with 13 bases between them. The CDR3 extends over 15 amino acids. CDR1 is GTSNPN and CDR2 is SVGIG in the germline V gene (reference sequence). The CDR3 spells CAWSVDPTGYNEQFF. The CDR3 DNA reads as TGTGCCTGGAGTGTAGACCCCACGGGGTACAATGAGCAGTTCTTC.

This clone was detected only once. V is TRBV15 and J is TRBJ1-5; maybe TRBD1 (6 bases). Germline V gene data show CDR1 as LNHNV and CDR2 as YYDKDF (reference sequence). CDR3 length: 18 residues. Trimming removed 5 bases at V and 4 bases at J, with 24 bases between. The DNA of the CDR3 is TGTGCCACCAGCCCCCGAACAGGGAAGTCCGCTGTAAATCAGCCCCAGCATTTT. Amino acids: CATSPRTGKSAVNQPQHF.

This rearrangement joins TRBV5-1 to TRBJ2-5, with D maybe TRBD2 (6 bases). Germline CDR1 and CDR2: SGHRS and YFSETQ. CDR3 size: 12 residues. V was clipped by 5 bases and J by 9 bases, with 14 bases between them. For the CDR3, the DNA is TGCGCCAGCAGTCGGACTGGGGAGGCCCAGTACTTC. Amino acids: CASSRTGEAQYF.

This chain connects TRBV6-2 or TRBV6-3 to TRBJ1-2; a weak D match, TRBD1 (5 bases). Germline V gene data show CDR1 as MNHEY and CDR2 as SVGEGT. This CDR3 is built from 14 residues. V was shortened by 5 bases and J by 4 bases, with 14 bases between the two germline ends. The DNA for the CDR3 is TGTGCCAGCAGTAACGGGGGAGCCTCCTATGGCTACACCTTC. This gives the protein CASSNGGASYGYTF.

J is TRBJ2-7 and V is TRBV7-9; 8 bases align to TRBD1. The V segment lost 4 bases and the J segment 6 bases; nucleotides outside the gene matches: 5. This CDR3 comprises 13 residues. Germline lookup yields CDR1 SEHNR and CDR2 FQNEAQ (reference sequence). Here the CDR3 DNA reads TGTGCCAGCAGCTCGGACAGGGAGGCCGAGCAGTACTTC. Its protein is CASSSDREAEQYF.

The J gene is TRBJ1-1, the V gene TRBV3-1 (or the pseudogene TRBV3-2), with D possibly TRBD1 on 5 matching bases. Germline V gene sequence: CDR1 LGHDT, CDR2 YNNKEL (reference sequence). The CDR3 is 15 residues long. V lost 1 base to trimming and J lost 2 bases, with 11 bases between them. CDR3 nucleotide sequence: TGTGCCAGCAGCCAAGGACGGGGGGGAAACACTGAAGCTTTCTTT. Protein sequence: CASSQGRGGNTEAFF.

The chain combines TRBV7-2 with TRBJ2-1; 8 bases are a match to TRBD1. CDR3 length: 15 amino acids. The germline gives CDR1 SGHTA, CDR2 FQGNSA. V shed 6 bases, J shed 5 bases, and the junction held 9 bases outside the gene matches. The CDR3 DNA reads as TGTGCCAGCAGGCTTGGGACAGGCTGGGACAATGAGCAGTTCTTC. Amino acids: CASRLGTGWDNEQFF.